Below are 23 T cell receptor beta chains sequenced from a single sample in a study of cytomegalovirus exposure and HLA in healthy donors. PCR used 60 Vbeta primers and 13 Jbeta primers. Some clones are missing from TCRdb's copy, which holds only in-frame ones; the method was immunoSEQ multiplex PCR. The sample records around 170,000 clones, roughly 85% being singletons. The specimen sequenced was PBMCs. The receptors derive from a middle-aged woman in good health and CMV-seronegative.

The rearrangement joins TRBV7-9 to TRBJ2-2; a weak D match, TRBD2 (6 bases). The V end lost 11 bases, the J end lost 0 bases, and 13 bases lay between the germline ends. Germline V gives CDR1 SEHNR, CDR2 FQNEAQ (reference sequence). CDR3 length: 14 residues. CDR3 in amino acids: CALAGRTNTGELFF. DNA of the CDR3: TGTGCCCTCGCGGGGAGGACGAACACCGGGGAGCTGTTTTTT.

In this sample, this clone turned up a few times. The chain couples TRBV7-2 to TRBJ2-5; no reliable D call. This CDR3 has 12 amino acids. From germline, CDR1 is SGHTA and CDR2 FQGNSA. The V gene lost 2 bases and the J gene lost 3 bases, with 4 bases spanning the gap. CDR3 amino acids: CASSLNKETQYF. DNA of the CDR3: TGTGCCAGCAGCTTAAACAAAGAGACCCAGTACTTC.

The chain uses TRBV6-1 and TRBJ1-4, with D hard to call. The CDR3 loop spans 14 amino acids. CDR1 and CDR2 from the germline V gene are MNHNS and SASEGT. Trimming took off 7 bases at V and 8 bases at J, with 17 bases between the two ends. The CDR3 loop is CASTSAEGWEKLFF. CDR3 DNA sequence: TGTGCCAGCACCTCGGCGGAGGGTTGGGAAAAACTGTTTTTT.

The V gene is TRBV29-1, the J gene TRBJ2-7; 7 bases are a match to TRBD1. The length of the CDR3 is 12 residues. Germline V lookup: CDR1 SQVTM, CDR2 ANQGSEA. J was trimmed by 2 bases and V by 7 bases; bases with no gene match: 5. The CDR3 nucleotides are TGCAGCGCTAGACAGGGCACCTACGAGCAGTACTTC. It encodes CSARQGTYEQYF.

The rearrangement joins TRBV7-2 to TRBJ1-1, with 9 bases identical to TRBD1. V shed 8 bases and J 4 bases; nucleotides not matched to a gene: 20. Looked up from germline, CDR1 is SGHTA and CDR2 is FQGNSA. CDR3 length equals 18 residues. The CDR3 nucleotides read TGTGCCAGCGGCGGAGAGACCGGGACAGGGCTAGGAAGCACTGAAGCTTTCTTT. The encoded protein is CASGGETGTGLGSTEAFF.

This sequence joins TRBV2 and TRBJ1-1; no firm D call. The V gene lost 7 bases and the J gene lost 1 base, with 16 bases spanning the gap. The germline V gene encodes CDR1 SNHLY and CDR2 FYNNEI. This CDR3 spans 15 amino acids. The DNA of the CDR3 is TGTGCCAGCAATATCGGGTCAATGCGGAACACTGAAGCTTTCTTT. It is translated as CASNIGSMRNTEAFF.

By share, this clone counts as medium-sized. The V and J genes are TRBV30 and TRBJ2-7, with 8 positions matching TRBD1. Per the germline V gene, CDR1 is GTSNPN and CDR2 is SVGIG (reference sequence). The CDR3 runs to 14 residues. V lost 5 bases and J lost 0; bases outside the gene matches: 6. CDR3 in amino acids: CAWRRQGTSYEQYF. CDR3 nucleotide sequence: TGTGCCTGGCGCCGACAGGGGACCTCCTACGAGCAGTACTTC.

This chain connects TRBV4-2 to TRBJ1-2; TRBD1 matches at 7 bases. V gave up 0 bases and J gave up 2 bases; unmatched junction bases: 6. The CDR3 has 16 amino acids. Germline V CDR1 and CDR2: LGHNA, YNFKEQ. The chain's CDR3 is CASSQDGGQSNYGYTF. Written as DNA, the CDR3 is TGTGCCAGCAGCCAAGACGGGGGACAGTCCAACTATGGCTACACCTTC.

V usage is TRBV4-1 and J usage is TRBJ1-2; D remains ambiguous. V was trimmed by 0 bases and J by 6 bases, leaving 11 bases between them. Germline loops: CDR1 MGHRA, CDR2 YSYEKL. This CDR3 region has 14 residues. This chain's CDR3 is CASSQDRNANGYTF. The CDR3 region has the DNA TGCGCCAGCAGCCAAGACAGGAATGCTAATGGCTACACCTTC.

The chain links TRBV19 to TRBJ1-3, with D possibly matching TRBD1 (6 bases). This CDR3 contains 16 residues. V shed 3 bases and J shed 1 base, with 13 bases lying between them. CDR1 LNHDA and CDR2 SQIVND come from the germline V gene (reference sequence). The CDR3 DNA is TGTGCCAGTAGTATCACAGGGTCTTTGTCTGGAAACACCATATATTTT. It yields the protein CASSITGSLSGNTIYF. Full variable domain (remainder filled in from reference TRBV19 and TRBJ1-3): DGGITQSPKYLFRKEGQNVTLSCEQNLNHDAMYWYRQDPGQGLRLIYYSQIVNDFQKGDIAEGYSVSREKKESFPLTVTSAQKNPTAFYLCASSITGSLSGNTIYFGEGSWLTVV.

This chain uses TRBV5-6 with TRBJ1-1; no firm D call. The CDR3 runs to 13 residues. Germline V gene lookup returns CDR1 SGHDT and CDR2 YYEEEE. The V end was cut by 2 bases, the J end by 4 bases, with 9 bases between. In nucleotides, the CDR3 is TGTGCCAGCAGCTTCGTCGGGGTCACTGAAGCTTTCTTT. This gives the protein CASSFVGVTEAFF.

This rearrangement joins TRBV10-2 to TRBJ1-2; D may be TRBD1 (6 bases). V was pared by 6 bases and J by 8 bases, with 13 bases between. The V gene's germline CDR1 is WSHSY and CDR2 SAAADI. There are 12 residues in the CDR3. The CDR3 coding sequence is TGCGCCAGCAGCGTCACCAGGGGAGGCTACACCTTC. It yields the protein CASSVTRGGYTF.

J is TRBJ1-1 and V is TRBV6-1; a weak D match, TRBD1 (6 bases). Germline values: CDR1 MNHNS, CDR2 SASEGT. V lost 7 bases to trimming and J lost 3 bases, with 15 bases between them. The length of the CDR3 is 14 residues. The CDR3 nucleotides read TGTGCCAGCATCGGACGGGGGGCCGACACTGAAGCTTTCTTT. Its translation: CASIGRGADTEAFF.

The CDR3 coding sequence is TGCGCCAGCAGCTTGGCGGGCGGTAGCGAGCAGTACTTC. Translated: CASSLAGGSEQYF. The chain recombines TRBV5-1 with TRBJ2-5; D not certain. The assigned J gene may be wrong: the sequence end matches TRBJ2-7 better. CDR1 is SGHRS and CDR2 is YFSETQ in the germline V gene. The CDR3 extends over 13 amino acids.

This chain connects TRBV10-3 to TRBJ1-1; D is ambiguous. CDR1 is ENHRY, CDR2 SYGVKD, per germline. Trimming took 6 bases from V and 3 from J, leaving 14 bases between them. This CDR3 has 14 residues. The CDR3 is CAISAGFTDTEAFF. The CDR3 region has the DNA TGTGCCATCAGCGCCGGTTTTACGGACACTGAAGCTTTCTTT.

The chain combines TRBV25-1 with TRBJ1-4; 7 bases agree with TRBD1. The CDR3 runs 16 residues. The J segment lost 6 bases and the V segment lost 3 bases, leaving 10 bases of the junction unmatched. Germline loops: CDR1 MGHDK, CDR2 SYGVNS. The CDR3 protein is CASSEPNRGRDEKLFF. The CDR3 nucleotides read TGTGCCAGCAGTGAGCCTAACAGGGGTAGGGATGAAAAACTGTTTTTT.

The chain uses TRBV27 and TRBJ1-1; D possibly corresponds to TRBD1 (6 bases). Germline lookup yields CDR1 MNHEY and CDR2 SMNVEV (reference sequence). The CDR3 covers 12 residues. With 7 bases removed from V and 2 bases from J, the gap between germline ends came to 8 bases. The CDR3 reads CASTGANTEAFF. The CDR3 bases are TGTGCCAGCACAGGGGCTAACACTGAAGCTTTCTTT.

The chain uses TRBV15 and TRBJ1-4; 7 bases agree with TRBD1. CDR3 length equals 15 residues. J lost 4 bases, V lost 2 bases, and 4 bases had no gene match. CDR1 is LNHNV, CDR2 YYDKDF, per germline (reference sequence). The CDR3 DNA is TGTGCCACCAGCAGACGCGACAGGGATAATGAAAAACTGTTTTTT. Amino acid sequence: CATSRRDRDNEKLFF.

The genes are TRBV9 and TRBJ1-3; D may be TRBD1 (5 bases). The CDR3 covers 14 residues. Germline V CDR1 and CDR2: SGDLS, YYNGEE. Trimming removed 3 bases at V and 4 bases at J, with 11 bases between. The CDR3 coding sequence is TGTGCCAGCAGCGGAACGGCAGGGGGAAACACCATATATTTT. It translates to CASSGTAGGNTIYF.

V usage is TRBV28 and J usage is TRBJ2-7, with 9 bases lining up with TRBD1. The trim removed 6 bases at V and 4 bases at J, leaving 7 bases unmatched. This CDR3 is built from 14 residues. Germline CDR1 is MDHEN and CDR2 is SYDVKM. The CDR3: CASRTGTGLYEQYF. The DNA for the CDR3 is TGTGCCAGCAGAACCGGGACAGGGCTTTACGAGCAGTACTTC. The variable domain in full, with the rest retrieved from reference TRBV28 and TRBJ2-7, is DVKVTQSSRYLVKRTGEKVFLECVQDMDHENMFWYRQDPGLGLRLIYFSYDVKMKEKGDIPEGYSVSREKKERFSLILESASTNQTSMYLCASRTGTGLYEQYFGPGTRLTVT.

V and J are TRBV5-4 and TRBJ1-2; D gene uncertain. Trimming took 2 bases from V and 6 from J, leaving 11 bases between them. Per germline, CDR1 SGHNT and CDR2 YYREEE (reference sequence). This CDR3 comprises 13 residues. CDR3 sequence (DNA): TGTGCCAGCAGCTTAGTGGGCCCAGATGGCTACACCTTC. Translated, it gives CASSLVGPDGYTF.

V and J are TRBV7-2 and TRBJ1-5; D perhaps matches TRBD1 (6 bases). From germline, CDR1 is SGHTA and CDR2 FQGNSA. Trimming removed 1 base from V and 5 bases from J, with 15 bases in between. There are 16 residues in the CDR3. CDR3 in DNA: TGTGCCAGCAGCTTAGAGGGACACGCATCCTATCAGCCCCAGCATTTT. Protein sequence: CASSLEGHASYQPQHF.

This clone occurred once. The sample has other DNA sequences that encode this CDR3 too. The gene calls are TRBV5-1 and TRBJ1-1; no firm D call. The germline CDR1 and CDR2 sequences are SGHRS and YFSETQ. V lost 0 bases, J lost 4 bases, and 7 bases lay in between. This CDR3 contains 13 residues. The CDR3 sequence: CASSLAPGTEAFF. The CDR3, as DNA: TGCGCCAGCAGCTTGGCTCCGGGCACTGAAGCTTTCTTT.